The 28 T cell receptor beta chains below were found in one sample sequenced in a study of radiotherapy plus CTLA-4 blockade in lung cancer. Profiling relied on immunoSEQ multiplex PCR, and the TCRdb table lists in-frame clones only, not all of them. The sample lists about 46,000 clones; 75% to 80% were seen once. Sequences were derived from peripheral blood, sampled from a patient treated with radiotherapy plus ipilimumab. The origin of the receptors is a human donor with non-small cell lung cancer whose response to radiotherapy plus ipilimumab could not be evaluated.

The V and J genes are TRBV2 and TRBJ1-2, with D tentatively TRBD1 (6 bases). CDR1 is SNHLY and CDR2 is FYNNEI in the germline V gene. V lost 6 bases, J lost 8 bases, and 10 bases lay in between. The CDR3 has 11 residues. The CDR3 DNA reads TGTGCCAGCAGCACAGGGTTCGGCTACACCTTC. As protein: CASSTGFGYTF.

V is TRBV18 and J is TRBJ2-2; D is undetermined. V lost 1 base to trimming and J lost 3 bases, with 9 bases between them. The CDR3 totals 15 residues. In germline, CDR1 is KGHSH, CDR2 LQKENI. CDR3 amino acids: CASSPRSTDTGELFF. The CDR3 DNA reads as TGTGCCAGCTCACCACGGTCCACGGACACCGGGGAGCTGTTTTTT.

The V gene is TRBV12-1, the J gene TRBJ2-7; the listed D gene, TRBD1, was not tested against the DNA. TRBV12-1 is flagged as a pseudogene. This CDR3 is built from 16 residues. The CDR3 sequence is CASSFGRGRIDYEQYF. The CDR3 DNA reads TGTGCCAGCAGCTTTGGGAGGGGGCGAATTGACTACGAGCAGTACTTC.

This chain links TRBV7-2 with TRBJ2-2; 7 bases match TRBD2. Germline assignment: CDR1 SGHTA and CDR2 FQGNSA. The CDR3 extends over 16 amino acids. The V gene end was trimmed by 0 bases and the J gene end by 5 bases; junction bases not matched to a gene: 6. CDR3 bases: TGTGCCAGCAGCTTAGCGGGAGGGTTGAAGACCGGGGAGCTGTTTTTT. Its translation is CASSLAGGLKTGELFF.

V gene TRBV19 combines with J gene TRBJ2-7; 7 bases are shared with TRBD2. The germline CDR1 and CDR2 sequences are LNHDA and SQIVND (reference sequence). The CDR3 extends over 14 amino acids. J was trimmed by 2 bases and V by 5 bases; bases with no gene match: 6. The CDR3 loop is CASSLASGTYEQYF. In nucleotides, the CDR3 is TGTGCCAGTAGTCTGGCTAGCGGAACCTACGAGCAGTACTTC.

This clone appeared a single time. The CDR3 DNA reads TGTGCCAGCAGTTCCCGAGGAGGGTGGACTGGGTATGGCTACACCTTC. This encodes CASSSRGGWTGYGYTF. The rearrangement joins TRBV6-5 to TRBJ1-2; D is uncertain. The V end was cut by 4 bases, the J end by 5 bases, with 20 bases between. CDR3 length: 16 residues. Per the germline V gene, CDR1 is MNHEY and CDR2 is SVGAGI.

The rearrangement links TRBV2 to TRBJ2-2, with 10 bases lining up with TRBD1. CDR1 and CDR2 (germline): SNHLY, FYNNEI. V lost 6 bases to trimming and J lost 2 bases; unmatched junction nucleotides: 3. CDR3 size: 15 residues. Here the CDR3 DNA reads TGTGCCAGCAGCCCGACAGGGGGCAACACCGGGGAGCTGTTTTTT. Protein sequence: CASSPTGGNTGELFF. The variable domain in full, with the rest retrieved from reference TRBV2 and TRBJ2-2, is EPEVTQTPSHQVTQMGQEVILRCVPISNHLYFYWYRQILGQKVEFLVSFYNNEISEKSEIFDDQFSVERPDGSNFTLKIRSTKLEDSAMYFCASSPTGGNTGELFFGEGSRLTVL.

The chain carries TRBV2 and TRBJ2-6; D remains unclear. Trimming stripped 7 bases from V and 0 bases from J, with 7 bases between. The CDR3 totals 14 residues. Looked up from germline, CDR1 is SNHLY and CDR2 is FYNNEI. The CDR3 here is CASKSSSGANVLTF. For the CDR3, the DNA is TGTGCCAGCAAATCCTCCTCTGGGGCCAACGTCCTGACTTTC.

This clone occurred a few times. The V and J genes are TRBV9 and TRBJ2-5; 14 nucleotides line up with TRBD2. Germline CDR1 and CDR2: SGDLS and YYNGEE. CDR3 length: 17 amino acids. V trimming: 4 bases; J trimming: 2 bases; junction bases outside the gene matches: 7. The CDR3 DNA follows: TGTGCCAGCAGCACCGGACTAGCGGGAGGAATACAAGAGACCCAGTACTTC. This translates into CASSTGLAGGIQETQYF.

V usage is TRBV5-6 and J usage is TRBJ2-3; 8 bases line up with TRBD2. The CDR3 extends over 17 amino acids. Germline V gene sequence: CDR1 SGHDT, CDR2 YYEEEE. Trimming removed 4 bases from V and 5 bases from J; junction bases left unmatched: 15. CDR3 sequence (DNA): TGTGCCAGCAGCCCATTCGGGGGGGGACTCAGTCGAGATACGCAGTATTTT. This codes for CASSPFGGGLSRDTQYF.

This sequence joins TRBV5-1 and TRBJ1-4; 9 nucleotides align to TRBD1. After removal of 3 bases from V and 8 bases from J, the junction contained 5 bases not matched to a gene. Germline assignment: CDR1 SGHRS and CDR2 YFSETQ. The CDR3 loop spans 14 amino acids. The CDR3 protein is CASSSQGAEEKLFF. CDR3 nucleotides: TGCGCCAGCAGCTCACAGGGGGCGGAGGAAAAACTGTTTTTT.

This chain joins TRBV7-2 and TRBJ2-1, with 12 bases that match TRBD2. After removal of 7 bases from V and 8 bases from J, the junction contained 18 bases not matched to a gene. Germline CDR1 and CDR2: SGHTA and FQGNSA. This CDR3 has 18 residues. As DNA, the CDR3 is TGTGCCAGCACCCCTAGGCCCCTGACTAGCGGGAGAATATATGAGCAGTTCTTC. Residues: CASTPRPLTSGRIYEQFF.

V gene TRBV5-4 combines with J gene TRBJ2-3; 9 nucleotides match TRBD2. Germline-derived CDR1 and CDR2 are SGHNT and YYREEE (reference sequence). The CDR3 consists of 15 residues. With 3 bases clipped from V and 3 bases from J, the junction kept 5 bases outside the gene matches. The CDR3 sequence is CASSWRGGGTDTQYF. CDR3 bases: TGTGCCAGCAGCTGGCGGGGGGGCGGAACAGATACGCAGTATTTT.

The V call is TRBV9, the J call TRBJ2-1; 13 bases are shared with TRBD2. There are 17 residues in the CDR3. Germline CDR1 and CDR2: SGDLS and YYNGEE. With V trimmed by 1 base and J by 7 bases, 8 bases remained unmatched. The CDR3 reads CASSVSLAGGPRNEQFF. Written as DNA, the CDR3 is TGTGCCAGCAGCGTATCACTAGCGGGAGGGCCGCGGAATGAGCAGTTCTTC.

V and J are TRBV9 and TRBJ1-6; D unresolved. Germline V gene data show CDR1 as SGDLS and CDR2 as YYNGEE. Trimming left V 0 bases short and J 10 bases short, with 14 bases between. The CDR3 is 15 residues long. CDR3 in amino acids: CASSVATGEGSPLHF. CDR3 DNA sequence: TGTGCCAGCAGCGTAGCTACGGGTGAGGGATCACCCCTCCACTTT. Full variable domain (missing parts from reference TRBV9 and TRBJ1-6): DSGVTQTPKHLITATGQRVTLRCSPRSGDLSVYWYQQSLDQGLQFLIQYYNGEERAKGNILERFSAQQFPDLHSELNLSSLELGDSALYFCASSVATGEGSPLHFGNGTRLTVT.

A single count supports this clone. The rearrangement uses TRBV30 and TRBJ1-1, with D possibly TRBD1 on 6 matching bases. The germline CDR1 and CDR2 sequences are GTSNPN and SVGIG (reference sequence). The CDR3 has 14 residues. The V gene lost 0 bases and the J gene lost 2 bases, with 10 bases spanning the gap. CDR3 nucleotides: TGTGCCTGGAGTGTAGACAGGATCAACACTGAAGCTTTCTTT. Translation: CAWSVDRINTEAFF.

The genes are TRBV6-4 and TRBJ2-1; D possibly corresponds to TRBD1 (6 bases). Germline lookup yields CDR1 MRHNA and CDR2 SNTAGT. This CDR3 contains 14 residues. V was cut by 5 bases and J by 4 bases, with 12 bases left in between. CDR3 protein: CASSTIQGYNEQFF. The CDR3, as DNA: TGTGCCAGCAGTACCATACAGGGTTACAATGAGCAGTTCTTC.

V is TRBV7-8 and J is TRBJ1-4, with a possible D match to TRBD1 (5 bases). CDR3 size: 16 residues. The ends were cut back, 1 base at V and 0 bases at J, with 9 bases in the middle. Looked up from germline, CDR1 is SGHVS and CDR2 is FQNEAQ. CDR3: CASSLGRVPTNEKLFF. In DNA form, the CDR3 reads TGTGCCAGCAGCTTAGGCAGGGTCCCAACTAATGAAAAACTGTTTTTT.

V gene TRBV7-2 combines with J gene TRBJ1-1; no reliable D call. The CDR3 contains 14 residues. Per germline, CDR1 SGHTA and CDR2 FQGNSA. The V end was cut by 4 bases, the J end by 0 bases, with 9 bases between. The CDR3 sequence: CASSSQLVNTEAFF. The DNA of the CDR3 is TGTGCCAGCAGCTCTCAACTGGTGAACACTGAAGCTTTCTTT. Full variable domain (outside the CDR3, taken from reference TRBV7-2 and TRBJ1-1): GAGVSQSPSNKVTEKGKDVELRCDPISGHTALYWYRQSLGQGLEFLIYFQGNSAPDKSGLPSDRFSAERTGGSVSTLTIQRTQQEDSAVYLCASSSQLVNTEAFFGQGTRLTVV.

A single count supports this clone. The genes are TRBV7-2 and TRBJ2-5; 12 bases are a match to TRBD2. With 3 bases clipped from V and 2 bases from J, the junction kept 4 bases outside the gene matches. The CDR3 contains 16 residues. The germline V gene has CDR1 SGHTA and CDR2 FQGNSA. CDR3 sequence: CASSFGTSGLQETQYF. Written as DNA, the CDR3 is TGTGCCAGCAGCTTCGGGACTAGCGGGCTACAAGAGACCCAGTACTTC. Full variable domain (rest looked up from reference TRBV7-2 and TRBJ2-5): GAGVSQSPSNKVTEKGKDVELRCDPISGHTALYWYRQSLGQGLEFLIYFQGNSAPDKSGLPSDRFSAERTGGSVSTLTIQRTQQEDSAVYLCASSFGTSGLQETQYFGPGTRLLVL.

The chain links TRBV18 to TRBJ1-4; D uncertain. With 5 bases removed from V and 0 bases from J, the gap between germline ends came to 10 bases. The CDR3 has 15 residues. In germline, CDR1 is KGHSH, CDR2 LQKENI. CDR3 residues: CASSERHSTNEKLFF. The CDR3 bases are TGTGCCAGCTCAGAACGACACTCAACTAATGAAAAACTGTTTTTT.

The chain recombines TRBV29-1 with TRBJ1-2; 8 nucleotides match TRBD1. The J segment lost 3 bases and the V segment lost 5 bases, leaving 8 bases of the junction unmatched. Germline CDR1 and CDR2: SQVTM and ANQGSEA. This CDR3 region has 14 residues. The CDR3 bases are TGCAGCGTTCTGACAGGGGTTTGGGACTATGGCTACACCTTC. This sequence encodes CSVLTGVWDYGYTF.

This chain uses TRBV5-4 with TRBJ1-1; D not resolved. Per the germline V gene, CDR1 is SGHNT and CDR2 is YYREEE (reference sequence). The CDR3 has 15 amino acids. V lost 7 bases and J 2 bases, leaving 18 bases between the germline ends. CDR3: CASSPAGSGNTEAFF. The CDR3 DNA follows: TGTGCCAGCTCCCCAGCTGGGTCAGGTAACACTGAAGCTTTCTTT.

In its sample, this clone was seen a few times. The chain employs TRBV7-7 and TRBJ1-1; 8 bases match TRBD1. This CDR3 is built from 14 residues. The germline V gene has CDR1 SSHAT and CDR2 FNYEAQ (reference sequence). With 5 bases clipped from V and 4 bases from J, the junction kept 6 bases outside the gene matches. The CDR3 DNA sequence: TGTGCCAGCAGCCCCGACAGGGGAAGCACTGAAGCTTTCTTT. Protein sequence: CASSPDRGSTEAFF.

This clone was seen only once. CDR3 in amino acids: CASSSLLSSEAFF. In nucleotides, the CDR3 is TGTGCCAGCAGCTCCCTCCTTAGTAGCGAAGCTTTCTTT. The V gene is TRBV7-2, the J gene TRBJ1-1, with unresolved D. Germline CDR1 reads SGHTA; CDR2 reads FQGNSA. Trimming removed 4 bases from V and 8 bases from J, with 14 bases in between. The CDR3 sequence is 13 residues long.

This clone was seen more than once but under ten times. The V gene is TRBV7-2, the J gene TRBJ2-2; D unresolved. Germline CDR1 and CDR2: SGHTA and FQGNSA. The CDR3 consists of 11 residues. Trimming shortened V by 5 bases and J by 5 bases, and 3 bases separated the two germline ends. In nucleotides, the CDR3 is TGTGCCAGCAGCCCTACCGGGGAGCTGTTTTTT. Its protein is CASSPTGELFF.

The rearrangement links TRBV7-8 to TRBJ2-7; 9 bases are shared with TRBD1. Germline V lookup: CDR1 SGHVS, CDR2 FQNEAQ. This CDR3 comprises 16 residues. V shed 4 bases, J shed 4 bases, and the junction held 11 bases outside the gene matches. As DNA, the CDR3 is TGTGCCAGCAGCTCAGACGGGACAGGGTACTCTTACGAGCAGTACTTC. As protein: CASSSDGTGYSYEQYF.

J is TRBJ2-4 and V is TRBV9; 9 bases agree with TRBD2. CDR1 and CDR2 from the germline V gene are SGDLS and YYNGEE. V lost 4 bases, J lost 0 bases, and 5 bases stayed unmatched. This CDR3 has 16 amino acids. CDR3 nucleotide sequence: TGTGCCAGCAGCCAAGTTAGCGGGGGAGCCAAAAACATTCAGTACTTC. Amino acid sequence: CASSQVSGGAKNIQYF. The full variable domain, with the rest looked up from reference TRBV9 and TRBJ2-4, is DSGVTQTPKHLITATGQRVTLRCSPRSGDLSVYWYQQSLDQGLQFLIQYYNGEERAKGNILERFSAQQFPDLHSELNLSSLELGDSALYFCASSQVSGGAKNIQYFGAGTRLSVL.